This passage covers 31 T cell receptor beta chains from one sample sequenced in a study of T-cell memory formation after mild COVID-19. MiXCR was run by TCRdb on the 5' RACE reads, yielding one entry per CDR3 protein. The data contain 400,000 to 450,000 distinct CDR3 sequences, roughly 18% of them singletons. Sample: PBMCs or a T cell subset sorted from them (not recorded which). The receptors derive from a man aged 18 to 29 who had mild COVID-19 (a few samples of this study predate the infection). Cell type and time point are not known.

The CDR3 DNA follows: TGTGCCAGCAGTTTCGGCGGGTTTAGTGGCTACACCTTC. It is translated as CASSFGGFSGYTF. The chain recombines TRBV12-3 or TRBV12-4 with TRBJ1-2; no definite D call. V was pared by 3 bases and J by 7 bases, with 12 bases between. There are 13 residues in the CDR3.

The chain links TRBV14 to TRBJ2-5; weak D call: TRBD1 (6 bases). CDR1 is SGHDN and CDR2 is FVKESK in the germline V gene. V lost 1 base and J lost 5, with 11 bases in between. The CDR3 loop spans 14 amino acids. The CDR3 DNA follows: TGTGCCAGCAGCCAAGCAGGGGCCCGGGAGACCCAGTACTTC. Translated, it gives CASSQAGARETQYF.

The chain has TRBV2 and TRBJ1-2; D may be TRBD1 (6 bases). Germline lookup yields CDR1 SNHLY and CDR2 FYNNEI. The ends were cut back, 4 bases at V and 10 bases at J, with 16 bases in the middle. This CDR3 has 13 amino acids. The CDR3 protein is CASSVGGGNVYTF. The CDR3 DNA is TGTGCCAGCAGTGTGGGAGGGGGGAATGTCTACACCTTC.

This sequence joins TRBV7-2 and TRBJ1-2; 8 nucleotides agree with TRBD1. Germline V gene sequence: CDR1 SGHTA, CDR2 FQGNSA. The CDR3 covers 15 residues. Trimming removed 5 bases from V and 8 bases from J; junction bases left unmatched: 13. CDR3 loop: CASSPVPGTGLGYTF. The CDR3 nucleotides read TGTGCCAGCAGCCCAGTACCCGGGACAGGCCTGGGCTACACCTTC.

This clonotype was found a few times. The rearrangement uses TRBV20-1 and TRBJ1-1, with D tentatively TRBD1 (5 bases). Trimming removed 0 bases at V and 4 bases at J, with 15 bases between. The CDR3 covers 15 residues. Germline lookup yields CDR1 DFQATT and CDR2 SNEGSKA (reference sequence). The CDR3: CSARDGGYSGTEAFF. CDR3 coding DNA: TGCAGTGCTAGAGATGGGGGGTATAGCGGCACTGAAGCTTTCTTT.

This clonotype has more than one count but fewer than ten. V and J are TRBV25-1 and TRBJ2-5; TRBD2 matches at 11 bases. The CDR3 totals 14 residues. Germline V CDR1 and CDR2: MGHDK, SYGVNS. With 5 bases clipped from V and 5 bases from J, the junction kept 4 bases outside the gene matches. The CDR3 sequence: CASSKTSGVETQYF. As DNA, the CDR3 is TGTGCCAGCAGTAAGACTAGCGGGGTCGAGACCCAGTACTTC.

This chain links TRBV12-3 or TRBV12-4 with TRBJ1-5, with TRBD1 as a possible D gene (6 bases). Trimming removed 5 bases from V and 4 bases from J, with 24 bases in between. The CDR3 sequence is 18 residues long. CDR3 in amino acids: CASSTYSRGLIFNQPQHF. CDR3 DNA: TGTGCCAGCAGTACCTACAGTAGGGGGTTGATATTTAATCAGCCCCAGCATTTT.

The chain links TRBV5-4 to TRBJ2-7; D call uncertain. The V and J ends lost 0 bases and 7 bases respectively, with 20 bases between them. The CDR3 is made up of 16 amino acids. CDR1 and CDR2 from the germline V gene are SGHNT and YYREEE (reference sequence). The CDR3 loop reads CASSLGPLQLDTEQYF. The CDR3 nucleotides read TGTGCCAGCAGCTTGGGTCCGTTACAGCTCGACACAGAGCAGTACTTC.

Worth noting for this clonotype: A much larger clone differs by one base, so this may be a read error. The chain combines TRBV7-9 with TRBJ2-7, with D perhaps matching TRBD1 or TRBD2 (5 bases each). This CDR3 contains 11 residues. Germline CDR1 and CDR2: SEHNR and FQNEAQ (reference sequence). The CDR3 nucleotides read TGTGCCAGCAGCTTATGGGACGGCTATTCTTTC. Protein product: CASSLWDGYSF.

This clonotype was counted many times. The CDR3 nucleotides are TGTGCCAGCAGCTTTCGAGCGGGGAACACAGATACGCAGTATTTT. This sequence encodes CASSFRAGNTDTQYF. J is TRBJ2-3 and V is TRBV7-2; 7 bases are a match to TRBD2. J lost 2 bases, V lost 3 bases, and 5 bases had no gene match. The CDR3 runs to 15 residues. Per germline, CDR1 SGHTA and CDR2 FQGNSA.

This chain links TRBV29-1 with TRBJ1-2, with 8 bases identical to TRBD1. V dropped 0 bases and J dropped 4; count of bases not matched to a gene: 7. The germline CDR1 and CDR2 sequences are SQVTM and ANQGSEA. This CDR3 is built from 15 residues. CDR3 protein: CSVEDLTGESYGYTF. CDR3 sequence (DNA): TGCAGCGTTGAAGATCTGACAGGGGAGAGCTATGGCTACACCTTC.

The genes are TRBV25-1 and TRBJ1-6, with 7 nucleotides matching TRBD1. The CDR3 consists of 13 residues. Trimming at V came to 9 bases and at J to 7 bases, leaving 6 bases not matched to a gene. Germline values: CDR1 MGHDK, CDR2 SYGVNS. CDR3 loop: CASTGEVNSPLHF. In nucleotides, the CDR3 is TGTGCCAGTACAGGGGAGGTAAATTCACCCCTCCACTTT.

In its sample, this clonotype was seen a few times. The V and J genes are TRBV6-2 or TRBV6-3 and TRBJ2-7; D is undetermined. Trimming removed 4 bases at V and 2 bases at J, with 9 bases between. The germline V gene encodes CDR1 MNHEY and CDR2 SVGEGT. There are 13 residues in the CDR3. The CDR3 sequence: CASSSSETYEQYF. The CDR3 region has the DNA TGTGCCAGCAGTTCGTCCGAGACCTACGAGCAGTACTTC.

V is TRBV20-1 and J is TRBJ2-2; a possible D gene is TRBD2 (6 bases). V gave up 1 base and J gave up 4 bases, with 13 bases separating them. This CDR3 contains 15 residues. Germline CDR1 and CDR2: DFQATT and SNEGSKA (reference sequence). This CDR3 is CSARVHGGGTGELFF. The CDR3 DNA follows: TGCAGTGCTAGAGTCCACGGGGGAGGCACCGGGGAGCTGTTTTTT.

The table lists this clonotype with many counts. The V and J genes are TRBV12-3 or TRBV12-4 and TRBJ2-1; no clear D. V lost 2 bases and J lost 0, with 8 bases in between. This CDR3 spans 15 amino acids. Here the CDR3 DNA reads TGTGCCAGCAGTTTAAGTGAGAGCTCCTACAATGAGCAGTTCTTC. Residues: CASSLSESSYNEQFF.

This clonotype was seen more than once but under ten times. This rearrangement joins TRBV5-1 to TRBJ2-1; TRBD1 matches 10 bases. CDR1 is SGHRS and CDR2 is YFSETQ in the germline V gene. V lost 9 bases and J lost 7; bases outside the gene matches: 16. The CDR3 has 16 amino acids. The CDR3 loop is CATQASGTGALNEQFF. The CDR3 nucleotides read TGCGCCACCCAAGCTTCCGGGACAGGGGCCTTGAATGAGCAGTTCTTC.

The chain recombines TRBV24-1 with TRBJ2-1; possibly TRBD2 for D (6 bases). The CDR3 extends over 17 amino acids. V shed 0 bases and J shed 5 bases, with 16 bases lying between them. Germline loops: CDR1 KGHDR, CDR2 SFDVKD. CDR3 DNA: TGTGCCACCAGTGATTTGACTCCAGGGCGGGGAGACAATGAGCAGTTCTTC. It is translated as CATSDLTPGRGDNEQFF.

This clonotype was picked up many times. The chain carries TRBV2 and TRBJ2-7; 7 positions agree with TRBD1. The CDR3 loop spans 15 amino acids. From germline, CDR1 is SNHLY and CDR2 FYNNEI. J lost 4 bases, V lost 0 bases, and 6 bases had no gene match. CDR3 loop: CASSEAIRTGYEQYV. The CDR3 DNA reads as TGTGCCAGCAGTGAAGCGATCAGGACAGGATACGAGCAGTACGTC.

This clonotype was seen only a few times. The chain employs TRBV4-1 and TRBJ1-2, with D uncertain. CDR1 is MGHRA and CDR2 is YSYEKL in the germline V gene. Deletions cut 4 bases from V and 4 bases from J, with 10 bases between. This CDR3 is built from 13 residues. The CDR3 sequence: CASSPSGPYGYTF. The CDR3 nucleotides read TGCGCCAGCAGCCCATCTGGGCCCTATGGCTACACCTTC.

This clonotype has just a few counts. The junction departs from germline at one end; a sequencing error may be responsible. This rearrangement joins TRBV5-1 to TRBJ1-5; 8 nucleotides line up with TRBD1. Germline V lookup: CDR1 SGHRS, CDR2 YFSETQ. The CDR3 has 15 residues. The CDR3: CASSLLPGGNHPQHF. CDR3 sequence (DNA): TGCGCCAGCAGCTTGCTCCCAGGGGGCAATCACCCCCAGCATTTT. Full variable domain (rest looked up from reference TRBV5-1 and TRBJ1-5): KAGVTQTPRYLIKTRGQQVTLSCSPISGHRSVSWYQQTPGQGLQFLFEYFSETQRNKGNFPGRFSGRQFSNSRSEMNVSTLELGDSALYLCASSLLPGGNHPQHFGDGTRLSIL.

The rearrangement joins TRBV5-1 to TRBJ1-4, with 12 bases fitting TRBD1. Germline V gene data show CDR1 as SGHRS and CDR2 as YFSETQ. This CDR3 is 16 amino acids long. Trimming cost V 4 bases and J 5 bases; bases outside gene matches: 6. This CDR3 reads CASSPSGTGGNEKLFF. CDR3 in DNA: TGCGCCAGCAGCCCCAGCGGGACAGGGGGCAATGAAAAACTGTTTTTT.

This chain connects TRBV6-5 to TRBJ2-3; the match to TRBD2 covers 9 bases. V shed 6 bases, J shed 5 bases, and the junction held 6 bases outside the gene matches. The CDR3 extends over 14 amino acids. The germline gives CDR1 MNHEY, CDR2 SVGAGI. The CDR3 sequence: CASRAGGGKDTQYF. The CDR3 DNA reads TGTGCCAGCAGGGCGGGGGGGGGAAAAGATACGCAGTATTTT.

The rearrangement joins TRBV10-3 to TRBJ1-1; 9 bases map to TRBD1. The germline V gene encodes CDR1 ENHRY and CDR2 SYGVKD. Unmatched junction bases numbered 8, after V lost 11 bases and J lost 4 bases. The CDR3 runs 13 residues. CDR3 loop: CAARGTGPTEAFF. The CDR3 DNA follows: TGTGCCGCCCGGGGGACAGGGCCCACTGAAGCTTTCTTT.

The sample holds a few counts of this clonotype. This chain joins TRBV5-1 and TRBJ1-1; tentatively, D is TRBD1 (6 bases). This CDR3 contains 18 residues. The V gene lost 5 bases and the J gene lost 0 bases, with 23 bases spanning the gap. The V gene's germline CDR1 is SGHRS and CDR2 YFSETQ. For the CDR3, the DNA is TGCGCCAGCAGTATGCTCCCGGGACAAGGCAACATGAACACTGAAGCTTTCTTT. It specifies CASSMLPGQGNMNTEAFF.

In its sample, this clonotype was seen a few times. The J gene is TRBJ2-3, the V gene TRBV5-1; a weak D match, TRBD2 (6 bases). V was trimmed by 4 bases and J by 2 bases, leaving 17 bases between them. Germline V gene lookup returns CDR1 SGHRS and CDR2 YFSETQ. The CDR3 sequence is 16 residues long. This chain's CDR3 is CASSGGGGISTDTQYF. The CDR3 nucleotides are TGCGCCAGCAGCGGTGGAGGAGGGATCTCCACAGATACGCAGTATTTT.

This clonotype showed up just a few times. J is TRBJ1-2 and V is TRBV20-1; possibly TRBD1 for D (6 bases). Trimming pared 6 bases from V and 6 bases from J, leaving 17 bases between. This CDR3 is built from 13 residues. CDR1 and CDR2 from the germline V gene are DFQATT and SNEGSKA (reference sequence). The CDR3, as DNA: TGCAGTGCCGCCCGGGACATCTTTGATGGCTACACCTTC. Its protein product is CSAARDIFDGYTF.

This clonotype has more than one count but fewer than ten. The chain joins TRBV9 to TRBJ1-2; 8 nucleotides align to TRBD1. The CDR3 runs 16 residues. Germline values: CDR1 SGDLS, CDR2 YYNGEE. With 4 bases clipped from V and 7 bases from J, the junction kept 15 bases outside the gene matches. CDR3 bases: TGTGCCAGCAGCCGGGGACAGGAGGGTATAAGGTCTGGCTACACCTTC. This sequence encodes CASSRGQEGIRSGYTF.

This clonotype showed up just a few times. V and J are TRBV5-1 and TRBJ2-3; 16 nucleotides line up with TRBD2. V was pared by 3 bases and J by 4 bases, with 11 bases of the junction left unmatched. Per germline, CDR1 SGHRS and CDR2 YFSETQ. The CDR3 spans 19 residues. The CDR3 here is CASSWGLAGGPPWADTQYF. DNA for the CDR3: TGCGCCAGCAGCTGGGGACTAGCGGGGGGGCCCCCGTGGGCAGATACGCAGTATTTT.

The chain joins TRBV11-2 to TRBJ2-1; 8 nucleotides match TRBD2. The length of the CDR3 is 14 residues. The J segment lost 8 bases and the V segment lost 5 bases, leaving 8 bases of the junction unmatched. Germline V lookup: CDR1 SGHAT, CDR2 FQNNGV. CDR3 region: CASSPFRAGDEQFF. The DNA of the CDR3 is TGTGCCAGCAGCCCTTTTAGAGCGGGGGATGAGCAGTTCTTC.

The chain combines TRBV21-1 with TRBJ2-6; TRBD1, the table's D call, lacks a check against the DNA. TRBV21-1 is a pseudogene locus. There are 19 residues in the CDR3. In nucleotides, the CDR3 is TGTGCCAGCAGCAGAGAAACGGCGGGCGGCCCGGTGGGGGCCAACGTCCTGACTTTC. Translated: CASSRETAGGPVGANVLTF.

The chain carries TRBV30 and TRBJ2-4; maybe TRBD1 (6 bases). The CDR3 is made up of 16 amino acids. Per germline, CDR1 GTSNPN and CDR2 SVGIG (reference sequence). Trimming pared 4 bases from V and 4 bases from J, leaving 20 bases between. The CDR3 DNA reads as TGTGCCTGGAACCCCCTGCGGTGGGGGCCTAAAAACATTCAGTACTTC. Translated: CAWNPLRWGPKNIQYF. Combining the CDR3 with reference TRBV30 and TRBJ2-4 gives the whole variable domain SQTIHQWPATLVQPVGSPLSLECTVEGTSNPNLYWYRQAAGRGLQLLFYSVGIGQISSEVPQNLSASRPQDRQFILSSKKLLLSDSGFYLCAWNPLRWGPKNIQYFGAGTRLSVL.